The 13 T cell receptor beta chains in this list originate from one sample, sequenced in a study of OX40 agonist ivuxolimab in advanced cancers. Profiling relied on immunoSEQ multiplex PCR, and the TCRdb table lists in-frame clones only, not all of them. Of tens of thousands of clones in the sample, roughly nine tenths are singletons; the top ten hold 0.9% to 0.95%. The sequences come from CD4+ or CD8+ T cells sorted from blood, collected in a trial of the OX40 agonist ivuxolimab. The origin of the receptors is an adult with an advanced solid tumor such as melanoma, head and neck, liver or kidney cancer.

Only a few counts were recorded for this clone. This sequence joins TRBV21-1 and TRBJ1-2. TRBV21-1 is a listed pseudogene. This CDR3 spans 15 amino acids. In DNA, the CDR3 is TGTGCCAGCAGCACCTCGGGGGGTTTTAGGTATGGCTACACCTTC. Protein: CASSTSGGFRYGYTF.

This chain joins TRBV6-1 and TRBJ1-3, with D possibly matching TRBD1 (5 bases). The CDR3 extends over 14 amino acids. With 3 bases removed from V and 1 base from J, the gap between germline ends came to 7 bases. Germline lookup yields CDR1 MNHNS and CDR2 SASEGT. CDR3 nucleotide sequence: TGTGCCAGCAGTGACAGGGAGTCTGGAAACACCATATATTTT. Translating gives CASSDRESGNTIYF.

The rearrangement uses TRBV5-6 and TRBJ2-1; 8 bases are a match to TRBD1. V gave up 4 bases and J gave up 9 bases; unmatched junction bases: 3. The V gene's germline CDR1 is SGHDT and CDR2 YYEEEE. The CDR3 is 12 amino acids. The CDR3 sequence is CASSRTGLEQFF. CDR3 DNA sequence: TGTGCCAGCAGCCGGACAGGGCTTGAGCAGTTCTTC.

This clone was seen once. The chain recombines TRBV30 with TRBJ2-2; D gene uncertain. Trimming cost V 0 bases and J 1 base, with 6 bases left between them. This CDR3 is built from 14 residues. Germline lookup yields CDR1 GTSNPN and CDR2 SVGIG (reference sequence). CDR3 in amino acids: CAWSVLLNTGELFF. The CDR3 coding sequence is TGTGCCTGGAGTGTACTTTTGAACACCGGGGAGCTGTTTTTT.

This rearrangement joins TRBV7-6 to TRBJ2-1; TRBD2 matches at 10 bases. CDR1 is SGHVS, CDR2 FNYEAQ, per germline. V was clipped by 2 bases and J by 9 bases; unmatched bases: 7. This CDR3 has 15 residues. The CDR3 loop is CASSLKAGGSGEQFF. In nucleotides, the CDR3 is TGTGCCAGCAGCTTAAAAGCGGGGGGGTCTGGTGAGCAGTTCTTC.

This chain joins TRBV19 and TRBJ2-5; 8 positions match TRBD1. Germline V gene lookup returns CDR1 LNHDA and CDR2 SQIVND (reference sequence). V lost 1 base and J lost 3; bases outside the gene matches: 4. The CDR3 is 15 residues long. The CDR3 region is CASSIGGTGEETQYF. The CDR3 region has the DNA TGTGCCAGTAGTATAGGAGGGACAGGAGAAGAGACCCAGTACTTC.

V is TRBV30 and J is TRBJ2-1; D perhaps matches TRBD1 (7 bases). Trimming took off 5 bases at V and 3 bases at J, with 17 bases between the two ends. CDR1 and CDR2 (germline): GTSNPN, SVGIG (reference sequence). The CDR3 consists of 15 residues. The CDR3 region has the DNA TGTGCCTGGGTGCCTGCGGGGACAGTCTACAATGAGCAGTTCTTC. Amino acids: CAWVPAGTVYNEQFF. Complete variable domain (other parts from reference TRBV30 and TRBJ2-1): SQTIHQWPATLVQPVGSPLSLECTVEGTSNPNLYWYRQAAGRGLQLLFYSVGIGQISSEVPQNLSASRPQDRQFILSSKKLLLSDSGFYLCAWVPAGTVYNEQFFGPGTRLTVL.

A word on this clone: The junction differs from germline at one of its ends, possibly a read error. This chain uses TRBV29-1 with TRBJ1-1, with 8 bases lining up with TRBD1. Germline V CDR1 and CDR2: SQVTM, ANQGSEA. The length of the CDR3 is 12 residues. CDR3 bases: TGCAGCGTTGAAATTTTGGGACAGGCCTCACCCTTT. This encodes CSVEILGQASPF.

The chain links TRBV6-6 to TRBJ2-7, with 8 positions matching TRBD1. V lost 6 bases to trimming and J lost 0 bases; unmatched junction nucleotides: 4. Germline lookup yields CDR1 MNHNY and CDR2 SVGAGI (reference sequence). The CDR3 length is 14 residues. CDR3 sequence reads: CASRPDRGSYEQYF. CDR3 DNA: TGTGCCAGCAGACCCGACAGGGGCTCCTACGAGCAGTACTTC.

The rearrangement joins TRBV7-2 to TRBJ2-3; D is ambiguous. V dropped 5 bases and J dropped 6 bases, with 12 bases sitting between them. The CDR3 covers 13 residues. Germline CDR1 and CDR2: SGHTA and FQGNSA. The CDR3: CASSPSLGDTQYF. Here the CDR3 DNA reads TGTGCCAGCAGCCCCAGCTTAGGTGATACGCAGTATTTT.

The chain recombines TRBV29-1 with TRBJ2-1; a weak D match, TRBD2 (6 bases). Germline CDR1 reads SQVTM; CDR2 reads ANQGSEA. The CDR3 sequence is 15 residues long. Trimming left V 6 bases short and J 0 bases short, with 15 bases between. This CDR3 is CSVRGGESSYNEQFF. The CDR3 DNA is TGCAGCGTGAGGGGCGGGGAAAGCTCCTACAATGAGCAGTTCTTC.

This chain joins TRBV6-1 and TRBJ2-2; D is perhaps TRBD1 (5 bases). The V end was cut by 6 bases, the J end by 5 bases, with 13 bases between. The length of the CDR3 is 14 residues. Germline V gives CDR1 MNHNS, CDR2 SASEGT. The CDR3 DNA follows: TGTGCCAGCAGCCTGACAGCAAATACCGGGGAGCTGTTTTTT. Protein: CASSLTANTGELFF.

The gene calls are TRBV10-3 and TRBJ2-6, with 8 bases identical to TRBD1. This CDR3 is built from 16 residues. Germline assignment: CDR1 ENHRY and CDR2 SYGVKD. Germline trimming cut 2 bases from V and 4 bases from J; bases unmatched to any gene: 4. For the CDR3, the DNA is TGTGCCATCAGTGAGGCGACAGGGGTCGGGGCCAACGTCCTGACTTTC. Translation gives CAISEATGVGANVLTF.